Following are 12 T cell receptor beta chains from one sample sequenced in a study of blood T cells in healthy people across ages. The use of a sample-barcoded 5' primer and a J-beta primer mix characterized a second PCR of about 7 to 12 cycles. MiXCR, run by TCRdb on the 5' RACE reads, gives a single entry per CDR3 protein. Altogether roughly 900,000 distinct CDR3 sequences are present, roughly 50% being singletons, with the ten largest covering 13%. The specimen sequenced was blood. The receptors were gathered from a young man in good health.

The chain has TRBV4-2 and TRBJ2-2, with a weak D call TRBD2 (5 bases). There are 16 residues in the CDR3. V was pared by 4 bases and J by 3 bases, with 15 bases between. Per the germline V gene, CDR1 is LGHNA and CDR2 is YNFKEQ. The CDR3 region has the DNA TGTGCCAGCAGCCCAGACTCGGAGGTTTACACCGGGGAGCTGTTTTTT. Translated, it gives CASSPDSEVYTGELFF.

V usage is TRBV5-1 and J usage is TRBJ2-1; 11 positions match TRBD2. CDR1 and CDR2 from the germline V gene are SGHRS and YFSETQ. J gave up 9 bases and V 4 bases, and 9 bases lay outside the gene matches. The CDR3 loop spans 15 amino acids. This chain's CDR3 is CASSAGLAAQGEQFF. The CDR3 nucleotides read TGCGCCAGCAGCGCGGGACTAGCGGCGCAGGGTGAGCAGTTCTTC.

The V and J genes are TRBV20-1 and TRBJ2-3, with D hard to call. Deletions cut 6 bases from V and 0 bases from J, with 16 bases between. The CDR3 length is 15 residues. Germline V gives CDR1 DFQATT, CDR2 SNEGSKA (reference sequence). The CDR3 sequence: CSASRQRASTDTQYF. The CDR3 DNA is TGCAGTGCAAGCAGGCAGAGAGCTAGCACAGATACGCAGTATTTT.

J is TRBJ1-3 and V is TRBV4-2, with a weak D call TRBD1 (5 bases). Trimming cost V 4 bases and J 0 bases, with 10 bases left between them. Germline CDR1 is LGHNA and CDR2 is YNFKEQ. CDR3 length: 15 amino acids. The CDR3 loop reads CASSPSRGSGNTIYF. The CDR3 DNA is TGTGCCAGCAGCCCCTCGAGGGGCTCTGGAAACACCATATATTTT.

Turning to this clonotype: This may be a read error: a much more frequent sequence differs by one nucleotide. The CDR3 DNA is TGCGCCAGCAGCCAAGGGCTGCGTTCCAACTATGGCTACACCTTC. Translation: CASSQGLRSNYGYTF. The chain carries TRBV4-3 and TRBJ1-2; D not certain. The CDR3 is made up of 15 amino acids. Between the trimmed V and J ends, which lost 1 base and 2 bases, there was a span of 11 bases. The germline gives CDR1 LGHNA, CDR2 YSLEER.

The rearrangement joins TRBV5-1 to TRBJ1-2; TRBD1 matches at 9 bases. Germline assignment: CDR1 SGHRS and CDR2 YFSETQ. The CDR3 spans 14 residues. The junction had 9 bases not matched to a gene; V was cut back by 4 bases and J by 8 bases. CDR3 nucleotides: TGCGCCAGCAGCGGGACAGGGAAAAGTTCGGGCTACACCTTC. Its protein is CASSGTGKSSGYTF.

The rearrangement uses TRBV27 and TRBJ1-5; TRBD1 might be the D (6 bases). The CDR3 has 17 residues. Trimming removed 2 bases from V and 0 bases from J, with 14 bases in between. Germline V gene lookup returns CDR1 MNHEY and CDR2 SMNVEV (reference sequence). CDR3 amino acids: CASSLTGGPFSNQPQHF. The CDR3 region has the DNA TGTGCCAGCAGTTTAACGGGGGGCCCCTTTAGCAATCAGCCCCAGCATTTT.

This clonotype was seen a handful of times. The CDR3 loop reads CASSVAGDPSGTQYF. DNA for the CDR3: TGTGCCAGCAGCGTAGCGGGGGACCCTTCGGGTACGCAGTATTTT. The chain has TRBV9 and TRBJ2-3, with D possibly TRBD2 on 6 matching bases. V dropped 0 bases and J dropped 8 bases, with 16 bases sitting between them. Germline V lookup: CDR1 SGDLS, CDR2 YYNGEE. This CDR3 is built from 15 residues.

This clonotype was detected once. Sequence at one end of the junction differs from germline and may be a read error. The genes are TRBV30 and TRBJ2-3, with D uncertain. This CDR3 comprises 16 residues. Looked up from germline, CDR1 is GTSNPN and CDR2 is SVGIG (reference sequence). CDR3 residues: CAWSPPLSLSIDTQYF. The CDR3 nucleotides are TGTGCCTGGAGCCCCCCCTTATCCCTTAGCATAGATACGCAGTATTTT.

The chain is built from TRBV4-3 and TRBJ1-6; D is unclear. Germline V CDR1 and CDR2: LGHNA, YSLEER. The germline V and J ends were trimmed by 0 bases and 10 bases, with 16 bases remaining between them. The length of the CDR3 is 16 residues. The CDR3, as DNA: TGCGCCAGCAGCCAAGATCGGGGTTCAGCGGGATCACCCCTCCACTTT. This translates into CASSQDRGSAGSPLHF.

In its sample, this clonotype was seen a few times. This chain uses TRBV3-1 with TRBJ2-2; D ambiguous. Deletions cut 3 bases from V and 0 bases from J, with 5 bases between. CDR1 is LGHDT and CDR2 is YNNKEL in the germline V gene (reference sequence). The CDR3 has 14 residues. In DNA form, the CDR3 reads TGTGCCAGCAGCCATAGGGCGAACACCGGGGAGCTGTTTTTT. Translating it yields CASSHRANTGELFF. The entire variable domain, with the rest obtained from reference TRBV3-1 and TRBJ2-2, is as follows: DTAVSQTPKYLVTQMGNDKSIKCEQNLGHDTMYWYKQDSKKFLKIMFSYNNKELIINETVPNRFSPKSPDKAHLNLHINSLELGDSAVYFCASSHRANTGELFFGEGSRLTVL.

The rearrangement joins TRBV15 to TRBJ2-7, with D uncertain. The V and J ends lost 0 bases and 2 bases respectively, with 14 bases between them. The CDR3 loop spans 16 amino acids. Germline loops: CDR1 LNHNV, CDR2 YYDKDF (reference sequence). CDR3 region: CATSRDVGTKAYEQYF. The CDR3 coding sequence is TGTGCCACCAGCAGAGATGTTGGCACGAAAGCCTACGAGCAGTACTTC.